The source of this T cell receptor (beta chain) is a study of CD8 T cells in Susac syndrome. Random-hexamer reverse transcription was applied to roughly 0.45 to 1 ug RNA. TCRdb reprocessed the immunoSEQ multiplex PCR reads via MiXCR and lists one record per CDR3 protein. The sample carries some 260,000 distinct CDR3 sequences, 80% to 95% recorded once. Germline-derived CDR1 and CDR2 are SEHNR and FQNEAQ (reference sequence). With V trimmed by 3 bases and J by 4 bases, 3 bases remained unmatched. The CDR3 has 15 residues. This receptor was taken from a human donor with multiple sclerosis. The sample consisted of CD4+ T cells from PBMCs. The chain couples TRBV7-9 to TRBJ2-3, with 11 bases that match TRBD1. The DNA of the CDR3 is TGTGCCAGCAGCTTCGGGACAGGGGGTCCAGATACGCAGTATTTT. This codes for CASSFGTGGPDTQYF. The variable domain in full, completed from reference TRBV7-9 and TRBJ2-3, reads DTGVSQNPRHKITKRGQNVTFRCDPISEHNRLYWYRQTLGQGPEFLTYFQNEAQLEKSRLLSDRFSAERPKGSFSTLEIQRTEQGDSAMYLCASSFGTGGPDTQYFGPGTRLTVL.